This T cell receptor beta chain was captured by sequencing in a study of cytomegalovirus exposure and HLA in healthy donors. PCR primers comprised 60 Vbeta and 13 Jbeta primers. Repertoires were generated with immunoSEQ multiplex PCR, while TCRdb's copy carries only in-frame clones and drops some. Of about 110,000 clones detected, 81% appear once; the ten largest clones hold approximately 2.1%. This CDR3 spans 11 amino acids. Sample: PBMCs. The chain combines TRBV21-1 with TRBJ1-2; TRBD1, the table's D call, was not compared with the DNA. TRBV21-1 is a listed pseudogene. This receptor was taken from a man aged 25-45 years in good health and CMV-seronegative. The CDR3 is CASSQGNGYTF. The CDR3 coding sequence is TGTGCCAGCAGCCAGGGGAATGGCTACACCTTC.